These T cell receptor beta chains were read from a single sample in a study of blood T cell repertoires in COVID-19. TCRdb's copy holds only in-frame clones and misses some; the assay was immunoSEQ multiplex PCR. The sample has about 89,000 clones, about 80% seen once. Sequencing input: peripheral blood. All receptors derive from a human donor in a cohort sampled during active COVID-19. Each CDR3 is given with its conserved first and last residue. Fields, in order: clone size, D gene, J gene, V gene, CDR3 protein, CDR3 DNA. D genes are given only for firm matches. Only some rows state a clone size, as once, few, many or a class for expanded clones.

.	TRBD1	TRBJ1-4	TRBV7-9	CASSPSGTANEKLFF	TGTGCCAGCAGCCCCTCCGGGACAGCTAATGAAAAACTGTTTTTT
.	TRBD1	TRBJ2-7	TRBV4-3	CASSQEWTGLYEQYF	TGCGCCAGCAGCCAAGAGTGGACAGGCCTCTACGAGCAGTACTTC
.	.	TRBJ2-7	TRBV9	CASSENPGDEQYF	TGTGCCAGCAGCGAAAACCCAGGGGACGAGCAGTACTTC
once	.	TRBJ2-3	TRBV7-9	CASSHSDTQYF	TGTGCCAGCAGCCACTCCGATACGCAGTATTTT
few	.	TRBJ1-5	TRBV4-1	CASSQVVQISNQPQHF	TGCGCCAGCAGCCAAGTGGTCCAGATTAGCAATCAGCCCCAGCATTTT
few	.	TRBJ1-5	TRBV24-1	CATSALNQPQHF	TGTGCCACCAGTGCCCTCAATCAGCCCCAGCATTTT
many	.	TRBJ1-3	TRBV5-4	CASSLDPSSGNTIYF	TGTGCCAGCAGCTTGGATCCCTCCTCTGGAAACACCATATATTTT
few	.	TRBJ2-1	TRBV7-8	CASSLASLREQFF	TGTGCCAGCAGCTTAGCCTCTCTGCGGGAGCAGTTCTTC
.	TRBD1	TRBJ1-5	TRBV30	CAWKRAGGNQPQHF	TGTGCCTGGAAAAGGGCAGGGGGAAATCAGCCCCAGCATTTT
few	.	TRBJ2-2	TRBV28	CASSGRTFTGELFF	TGTGCCAGCAGTGGGCGCACGTTCACCGGGGAGCTGTTTTTT
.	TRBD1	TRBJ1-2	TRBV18	CASSPRTGVDNGYTF	TGTGCCAGCTCACCAAGGACAGGGGTCGATAATGGCTACACCTTC
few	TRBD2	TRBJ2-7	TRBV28	CASRRGDSALGEQYF	TGTGCCAGCAGACGGGGGGATTCAGCATTGGGGGAGCAGTACTTC
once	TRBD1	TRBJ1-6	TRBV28	CASSPDRGHSPLHF	TGTGCCAGCAGCCCGGACAGGGGGCATTCACCCCTCCACTTT
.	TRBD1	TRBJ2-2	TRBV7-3	CASSSRDRDTGELFF	TGTGCCAGCAGCTCCCGGGACAGGGACACCGGGGAGCTGTTTTTT
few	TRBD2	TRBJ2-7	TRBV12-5	CASGTGLAGGSSYEQYF	TGTGCTAGTGGTACTGGACTAGCGGGAGGAAGCTCCTACGAGCAGTACTTC
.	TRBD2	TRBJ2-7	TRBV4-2	CASSQDPPSGSKYEQYF	TGTGCCAGCAGCCAAGATCCCCCGAGCGGGAGTAAATACGAGCAGTACTTC
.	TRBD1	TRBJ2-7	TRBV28	CASSLFTGGEQYF	TGTGCCAGCAGTTTATTCACAGGGGGCGAGCAGTACTTC
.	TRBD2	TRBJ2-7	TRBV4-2	CASSLWGLAGGNLDEQYF	TGTGCCAGCAGCCTTTGGGGACTAGCGGGAGGAAACCTGGACGAGCAGTACTTC
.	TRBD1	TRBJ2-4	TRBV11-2	CASSLGTGFSDIQYF	TGTGCCAGCAGCTTAGGGACAGGGTTTTCGGACATTCAGTACTTC
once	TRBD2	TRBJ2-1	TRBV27	CASSLSSLAGGLDEQFF	TGTGCCAGCAGTTTATCGTCACTAGCGGGGGGTTTGGATGAGCAGTTCTTC
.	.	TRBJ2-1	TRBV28	CASSPPNRDEQFF	TGTGCCAGCAGTCCCCCTAACCGAGATGAGCAGTTCTTC
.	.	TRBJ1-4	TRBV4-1	CASSQVPQGGEKLFF	TGCGCCAGCAGCCAAGTGCCCCAGGGTGGGGAAAAACTGTTTTTT
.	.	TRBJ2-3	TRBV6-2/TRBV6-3	CASSSQGGRADTQYF	TGTGCCAGCAGCTCACAGGGTGGGAGGGCAGATACGCAGTATTTT
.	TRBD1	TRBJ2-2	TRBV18	CASSPRGQQNTGELFF	TGTGCCAGCTCACCACGGGGACAGCAGAACACCGGGGAGCTGTTTTTT
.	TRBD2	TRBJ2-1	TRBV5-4	CASSLGLTSGGLNEQFF	TGTGCCAGCAGCTTAGGTCTGACTAGCGGGGGTCTTAATGAGCAGTTCTTC
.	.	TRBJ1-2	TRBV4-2	CASSQDQSGYGYTF	TGTGCCAGCAGCCAAGATCAGTCGGGGTATGGCTACACCTTC
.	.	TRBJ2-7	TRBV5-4	CASSQTETEREQYF	TGTGCCAGCAGCCAAACAGAGACCGAAAGGGAGCAGTACTTC
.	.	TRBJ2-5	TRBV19	CASSTGGTGETQYF	TGTGCCAGTAGTACGGGGGGCACGGGGGAGACCCAGTACTTC
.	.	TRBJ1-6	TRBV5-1	CASSLAGREYNSPLHF	TGCGCCAGCAGCTTGGCAGGCAGGGAATATAATTCACCCCTCCACTTT
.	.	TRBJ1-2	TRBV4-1	CASSQVPFDFRGGYTF	TGCGCCAGCAGCCAAGTCCCTTTTGACTTTAGAGGTGGCTACACCTTC
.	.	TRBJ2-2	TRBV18	CASSPDRTGELFF	TGTGCCAGCTCACCGGACAGAACCGGGGAGCTGTTTTTT
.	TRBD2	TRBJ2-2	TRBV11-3	CASSLGGRALGGELFF	TGTGCCAGCAGCTTAGGAGGGAGGGCCCTCGGCGGGGAGCTGTTTTTT
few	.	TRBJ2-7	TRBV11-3	CASSPGGLSSYEQYF	TGTGCCAGCAGCCCCGGAGGGTTAAGCTCCTACGAGCAGTACTTC
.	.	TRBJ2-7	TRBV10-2	CASSEESYEQYF	TGCGCCAGCAGTGAGGAGTCCTACGAGCAGTACTTC
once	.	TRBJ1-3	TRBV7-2	CASSFRVWNTIYF	TGTGCCAGCAGCTTCCGGGTGTGGAACACCATATATTTT
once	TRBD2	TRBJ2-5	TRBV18	CASKGTGGETQYF	TGTGCCAGCAAAGGGACGGGGGGAGAGACCCAGTACTTC
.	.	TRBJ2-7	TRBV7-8	CASSTRHNYEQYF	TGTGCCAGCAGCACTAGACATAACTACGAGCAGTACTTC
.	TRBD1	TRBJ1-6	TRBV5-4	CASSTRDRGMGSPLHF	TGTGCCAGCAGCACTAGGGACAGGGGAATGGGATCACCCCTCCACTTT
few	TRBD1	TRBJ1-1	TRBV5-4	CASGPRKQGTTEAFF	TGTGCCAGCGGCCCGAGGAAACAGGGGACCACTGAAGCTTTCTTT
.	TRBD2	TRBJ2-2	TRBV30	CAWTRWSGGNTGELFF	TGTGCCTGGACCCGATGGTCGGGAGGAAACACCGGGGAGCTGTTTTTT
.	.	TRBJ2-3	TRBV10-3	CASREDWTDTQYF	TGTGCCTCTAGGGAGGACTGGACAGATACGCAGTATTTT
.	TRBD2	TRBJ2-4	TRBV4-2	CASSQDWASGAKNIQYF	TGTGCCAGCAGCCAAGATTGGGCTAGCGGGGCCAAAAACATTCAGTACTTC
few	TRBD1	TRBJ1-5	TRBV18	CASSPAGQGKGGNQPQHF	TGTGCCAGCTCACCAGCGGGACAGGGGAAGGGAGGCAATCAGCCCCAGCATTTT
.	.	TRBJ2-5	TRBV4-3	CASSQDTGSGQETQYF	TGCGCCAGCAGCCAAGATACGGGATCGGGTCAAGAGACCCAGTACTTC
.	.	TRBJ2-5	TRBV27	CASSSTGGETQYF	TGTGCCAGCAGTTCGACAGGTGGGGAGACCCAGTACTTC
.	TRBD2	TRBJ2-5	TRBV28	CASSLRTSGKETQYF	TGTGCCAGCAGTTTGCGGACTAGCGGGAAGGAGACCCAGTACTTC
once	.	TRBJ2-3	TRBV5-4	CASRKTRSADTQYF	TGTGCCAGCAGAAAGACTAGGTCTGCAGATACGCAGTATTTT
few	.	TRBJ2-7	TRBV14	CASSQDLARTYEQYF	TGTGCCAGCAGCCAAGATCTTGCGCGAACCTACGAGCAGTACTTC
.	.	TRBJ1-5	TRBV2	CASSQESGLLGQPQHF	TGTGCCAGCAGTCAAGAGTCGGGGTTGCTTGGGCAGCCCCAGCATTTT
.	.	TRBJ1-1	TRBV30	CAWSRLVSTEAFF	TGTGCCTGGAGTCGCCTCGTTAGCACTGAAGCTTTCTTT
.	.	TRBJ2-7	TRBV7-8	CASSALLSVYLTSLYF	TGTGCCAGCAGCGCACTCTTATCCGTTTACTTGACATCCCTGTACTTC
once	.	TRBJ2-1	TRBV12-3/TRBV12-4	CASLPSYNEQFF	TGTGCCAGCCTCCCTTCCTACAATGAGCAGTTCTTC
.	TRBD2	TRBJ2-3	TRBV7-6	CASTEDGTRDSDTQYF	TGTGCCAGCACCGAAGACGGGACTAGGGACTCAGATACGCAGTATTTT
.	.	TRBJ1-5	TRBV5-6	CASSTRQVSNQPQHF	TGTGCCAGCAGCACCCGACAGGTGAGCAATCAGCCCCAGCATTTT
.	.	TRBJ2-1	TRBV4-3	CASSQEWRGLYNEQFF	TGCGCCAGCAGCCAAGAGTGGAGAGGACTGTACAATGAGCAGTTCTTC
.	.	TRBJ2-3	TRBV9	CASSVETGTDTQYF	TGTGCCAGCAGCGTCGAGACAGGTACAGATACGCAGTATTTT
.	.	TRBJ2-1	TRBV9	CASSPDMSRSYNEQFF	TGTGCCAGCAGCCCAGATATGTCCCGCTCCTACAATGAGCAGTTCTTC